This TCR beta chain stems from a study of T-cell memory formation after mild COVID-19. This clonotype was observed a few times. MiXCR, applied by TCRdb to the 5' RACE reads, yields one record per CDR3 protein. There are 150,000 or so distinct CDR3 sequences in the sample; about 15% occur only once, and around an eighth lies in the top ten. Per germline, CDR1 SQVTM and CDR2 ANQGSEA. Losses at the gene ends were 6 bases for V and 1 base for J; bases not matched to a gene: 10. This CDR3 spans 15 amino acids. Sequenced input: PBMCs or a T cell subset sorted from them (not recorded which). The V call is TRBV29-1, the J call TRBJ2-3, with 7 nucleotides matching TRBD1. The TCR comes from an adult woman who had mild COVID-19 (a few samples of this study predate the infection). Cell type and time point are not known. In nucleotides, the CDR3 is TGCAGCGTCATCACCAACGGACAGGGCACAGATACGCAGTATTTT. It specifies CSVITNGQGTDTQYF.